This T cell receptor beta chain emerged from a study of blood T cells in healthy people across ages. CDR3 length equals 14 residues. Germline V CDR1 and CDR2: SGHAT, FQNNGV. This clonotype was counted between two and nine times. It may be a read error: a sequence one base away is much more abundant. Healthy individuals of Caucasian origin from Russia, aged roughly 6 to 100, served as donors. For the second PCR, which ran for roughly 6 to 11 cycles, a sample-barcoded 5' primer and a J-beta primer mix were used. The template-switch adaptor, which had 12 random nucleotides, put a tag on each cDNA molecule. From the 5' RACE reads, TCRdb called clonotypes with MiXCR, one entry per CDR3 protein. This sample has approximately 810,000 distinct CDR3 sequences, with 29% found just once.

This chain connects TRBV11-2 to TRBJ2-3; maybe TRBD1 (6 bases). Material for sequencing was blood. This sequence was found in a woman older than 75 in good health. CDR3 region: CASSIRTDTDAQYF. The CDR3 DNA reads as TGTGCCAGCAGCATTCGGACAGACACAGATGCGCAGTATTTT.